A selection of T cell receptor beta chains follows, all from one sample in a study of early stage breast cancer tumors. This table comes from immunoSEQ multiplex PCR, and its TCRdb copy is limited to in-frame clones, with some not included. The repertoire includes 65,000 to 75,000 clones, less than 90% of them detected once, and around 4.7% sits in the top ten. Sequenced: blood. The receptors originated from a person in their 40s with breast cancer. Each CDR3 is given with its conserved first and last residue. D genes are given only for firm matches. Size tells how often a clone was seen (once, few, many) or the class of an expanded clone, and some rows leave it out.

D: .; size: .; J: TRBJ2-7; V: TRBV6-5; DNA: TGTGCCAGCAGTTACGGGGCCGAGGGTTCCTACGAGCAGTACTTC; CDR3: CASSYGAEGSYEQYF
D: .; size: few; J: TRBJ1-2; V: TRBV30; DNA: TGTGCCTGGAGTGTACGAGGGGCCACGGGCTACACCTTC; CDR3: CAWSVRGATGYTF
D: TRBD2; size: .; J: TRBJ2-5; V: TRBV29-1; DNA: TGCAGCGTTGAGGGGCGGGGAGGGGAGACCCAGTACTTC; CDR3: CSVEGRGGETQYF
D: TRBD1; size: once; J: TRBJ1-4; V: TRBV27; DNA: TGTGCCAGCAGTCTAGGACAGGGGGCTGCTAATGAAAAACTGTTTTTT; CDR3: CASSLGQGAANEKLFF
D: .; size: few; J: TRBJ1-4; V: TRBV28; DNA: TGTGCCAGCAGTCCCTTGACGGGAAAACTGTTTTTT; CDR3: CASSPLTGKLFF
D: .; size: .; J: TRBJ2-6; V: TRBV2; DNA: TGTGCCAGCACCTCTACATCTGGGGCCAACGTCCTGACTTTC; CDR3: CASTSTSGANVLTF
D: TRBD2; size: few; J: TRBJ2-1; V: TRBV7-9; DNA: TGTGCCAGCAGCTTTAGGCTAGCGGGAGGAGTTGTTGGTGAGCAGTTCTTC; CDR3: CASSFRLAGGVVGEQFF
D: .; size: .; J: TRBJ1-2; V: TRBV11-2; DNA: TGTGCCAGCAGCCCCCGGGGTAACTATGGCTACACCTTC; CDR3: CASSPRGNYGYTF
D: TRBD1; size: .; J: TRBJ1-1; V: TRBV7-9; DNA: TGTGCCAGCAGCATCACAGGGGGCACTGAAGCTTTCTTT; CDR3: CASSITGGTEAFF
D: TRBD2; size: once; J: TRBJ2-2; V: TRBV5-4; DNA: TGTGCCAGCAGCTTGGGGGGACTAGCGGGAGGCCCCGGGGAGCTGTTTTTT; CDR3: CASSLGGLAGGPGELFF
D: .; size: .; J: TRBJ1-1; V: TRBV9; DNA: TGTGCCAGCAGCCCCCGCCCCCCGATGAACACTGAAGCTTTCTTT; CDR3: CASSPRPPMNTEAFF
D: .; size: .; J: TRBJ1-1; V: TRBV28; DNA: TGTGCCAGCAGTCCCACAGCGAACACTGAAGCTTTCTTT; CDR3: CASSPTANTEAFF
D: .; size: .; J: TRBJ2-1; V: TRBV7-9; DNA: TGTGCCAGCAGCCCCCGGGGGAACAATGAGCAGTTCTTC; CDR3: CASSPRGNNEQFF
D: .; size: few; J: TRBJ1-5; V: TRBV6-5; DNA: TGTGCCAGCAGTTACTCGCGACGGACTGCGCCCCAGCATTTT; CDR3: CASSYSRRTAPQHF
D: TRBD1; size: .; J: TRBJ2-7; V: TRBV6-1; DNA: TGTGCCAGCAGTGAAGCGAGTCGGACAGGCTACGAGCAGTACTTC; CDR3: CASSEASRTGYEQYF
D: TRBD2; size: .; J: TRBJ2-7; V: TRBV5-4; DNA: TGTGCCAGCAGCTTGGGACTAGCGGGATACTACGAGCAGTACTTC; CDR3: CASSLGLAGYYEQYF
D: .; size: .; J: TRBJ1-3; V: TRBV29-1; DNA: TGCAGCGTCCAGGGAAACATCGGAAACACCATATATTTT; CDR3: CSVQGNIGNTIYF
D: .; size: .; J: TRBJ1-4; V: TRBV6-5; DNA: TGTGCCAGCAGTTACGCACAGAATAATGAAAAACTGTTTTTT; CDR3: CASSYAQNNEKLFF
D: .; size: .; J: TRBJ1-2; V: TRBV7-9; DNA: TGTGCCAGCAGCTTCCGACAAGAGGCGTATGGCTACACCTTC; CDR3: CASSFRQEAYGYTF
D: TRBD1; size: .; J: TRBJ1-1; V: TRBV29-1; DNA: TGCAGCGTTGAAGGGACAGGGGGCCGGTTAAACACTGAAGCTTTCTTT; CDR3: CSVEGTGGRLNTEAFF
D: TRBD2; size: .; J: TRBJ2-3; V: TRBV7-2; DNA: TGTGCCAGCAGCTTAGACCCGACTAGCGGGTACACAGATACGCAGTATTTT; CDR3: CASSLDPTSGYTDTQYF
D: .; size: .; J: TRBJ1-3; V: TRBV19; DNA: TGTGCCAGTAGTATTCTTCAGGGGGGAAACACCATATATTTT; CDR3: CASSILQGGNTIYF
D: TRBD2; size: .; J: TRBJ2-1; V: TRBV25-1; DNA: TGTGCCAGCAGTGAATATAATGGCCTAGCGGGAGAGGATGAGCAGTTCTTC; CDR3: CASSEYNGLAGEDEQFF
D: TRBD1; size: .; J: TRBJ1-1; V: TRBV2; DNA: TGTGCCAGCAGGGGACAGGCGCTCCTTAACACTGAAGCTTTCTTT; CDR3: CASRGQALLNTEAFF
D: .; size: .; J: TRBJ1-1; V: TRBV28; DNA: TGTGCCAGCAGTTTACGAGGGCCGTGGAACACTGAAGCTTTCTTT; CDR3: CASSLRGPWNTEAFF
D: TRBD2; size: few; J: TRBJ2-4; V: TRBV2; DNA: TGTGCCAGCAGGGTCCCAGGCGGGAGTGGAAACATTCAGTACTTC; CDR3: CASRVPGGSGNIQYF
D: .; size: few; J: TRBJ2-7; V: TRBV6-1; DNA: TGTGCCAGCAGGAAAGGGGTACACGAGCAGTACTTC; CDR3: CASRKGVHEQYF
D: .; size: .; J: TRBJ2-1; V: TRBV7-9; DNA: TGTGCCAGCAGCCTAATCGGACTGGACAATGAGCAGTTCTTC; CDR3: CASSLIGLDNEQFF
D: .; size: .; J: TRBJ2-7; V: TRBV28; DNA: TGTGCCAGCAGTTTATGGGTCGGTTCCTACGAGCAGTACTTC; CDR3: CASSLWVGSYEQYF
D: .; size: .; J: TRBJ2-1; V: TRBV6-1; DNA: TGTGCCAGCAGTGAAAACAGGGATGAGCAGTTCTTC; CDR3: CASSENRDEQFF
D: .; size: .; J: TRBJ1-1; V: TRBV29-1; DNA: TGCAGCGTTCTAGCGAACACTGAAGCTTTCTTT; CDR3: CSVLANTEAFF
D: .; size: .; J: TRBJ2-7; V: TRBV7-3; DNA: TGTGCCAGCAGCTTAAGTGAGGGAACCTCCTACGAGCAGTACTTC; CDR3: CASSLSEGTSYEQYF
D: .; size: once; J: TRBJ2-7; V: TRBV7-2; DNA: TGTGCCAGCAGCTTAGCGCGGGGCAGGATCTCCTACGAGCAGTACTTC; CDR3: CASSLARGRISYEQYF